The 18 T cell receptor beta chains below come from one sample, sequenced in a study of tumor and adjacent non-tumor tissue in lung cancer (dated by TCRdb to the late 2010s). The library was made by multiplex PCR. The listed sequencing device is Illumina HiSeq 2500. TCRbeta libraries were built by three rounds of nested PCR using primers (Table S4), following protocols modified from ARM-PCR. TCRdb reran the public reads through fastp at Q25 and MiXCR, keeping productive beta chains. Rows with a matching CDR3 protein are joined into one entry that keeps the most common DNA and genes. Here the sample has under 150,000 distinct CDR3 sequences; roughly 66% occur a single time. The ten largest make up approximately 18% of the sample. RNA was isolated from bulk, unsorted tissue, and RNA quality was assessed with a NanoDrop ND-1000 and an Agilent 2100. The sequencing input was lung tumor tissue. Receptor source: a man aged 55 to 69 with small cell lung cancer.

The chain recombines TRBV11-2 with TRBJ2-7; no reliable D call. This CDR3 region has 12 residues. Germline lookup yields CDR1 SGHAT and CDR2 FQNNGV. Between the trimmed V and J ends, which lost 7 bases and 7 bases, there was a span of 14 bases. CDR3 sequence (DNA): TGTGCCAGCAATTCAACCCTGGGGGAGCAGTACTTC. Translation gives CASNSTLGEQYF.

The CDR3 DNA reads TGTGCCAGCAGGTTCCTAGGGGAATCCAACAATGAGCAGTTCTTC. Its translation: CASRFLGESNNEQFF. This rearrangement joins TRBV2 to TRBJ2-1, with D perhaps matching TRBD1 (5 bases). V was clipped by 6 bases and J by 5 bases, with 17 bases between them. Germline CDR1 is SNHLY and CDR2 is FYNNEI. This CDR3 spans 15 amino acids. The whole variable domain, remainder taken from reference TRBV2 and TRBJ2-1, is EPEVTQTPSHQVTQMGQEVILRCVPISNHLYFYWYRQILGQKVEFLVSFYNNEISEKSEIFDDQFSVERPDGSNFTLKIRSTKLEDSAMYFCASRFLGESNNEQFFGPGTRLTVL.

The J gene is TRBJ2-5, the V gene TRBV7-9, with 12 bases fitting TRBD2. Looked up from germline, CDR1 is SEHNR and CDR2 is FQNEAQ (reference sequence). V dropped 1 base and J dropped 3; count of bases not matched to a gene: 6. This CDR3 has 17 amino acids. CDR3 nucleotides: TGTGCCAGCAGCTTAGGGAGGACTAGCGGGAAAGAAGAGACCCAGTACTTC. The encoded protein is CASSLGRTSGKEETQYF.

To note about this clonotype: One base away lies a much larger clone, so this may be a sequencing read error. The chain joins TRBV29-1 to TRBJ1-2; possibly TRBD1 for D (5 bases). The CDR3 is 15 amino acids. Germline CDR1 reads SQVTM; CDR2 reads ANQGSEA. V lost 4 bases and J lost 0, with 15 bases in between. The CDR3 DNA sequence: TGCAGCGTTGTTGGCAGGGTAGAGCCTAACTATGGCTACACCTTC. Its protein product is CSVVGRVEPNYGYTF.

In regard to this clonotype: This may come from a read error, since a much larger clone is one base off. V gene TRBV4-1 combines with J gene TRBJ2-3; 8 bases line up with TRBD2. V lost 1 base and J lost 0; bases outside the gene matches: 18. Germline V gene lookup returns CDR1 MGHRA and CDR2 YSYEKL. The CDR3 contains 21 residues. CDR3 coding DNA: TGCGCCAGCAGCCAAGGAACACTTCGTCGCGGGAGGCTAACTAGCACAGATACGCAGTATTTT. Protein product: CASSQGTLRRGRLTSTDTQYF.

The V gene is TRBV6-1, the J gene TRBJ2-5, with 10 bases that match TRBD2. CDR3 size: 16 residues. V was pared by 0 bases and J by 5 bases, with 6 bases of the junction left unmatched. Germline CDR1 reads MNHNS; CDR2 reads SASEGT. The CDR3 DNA sequence: TGTGCCAGCAGTGAAGCGGCTAGCGGGAGCCGGGAGACCCAGTACTTC. Translated, it gives CASSEAASGSRETQYF.

With respect to this clonotype: A junction end diverges from the germline sequence, so it may reflect a read error. The rearrangement joins TRBV6-6 to TRBJ2-2; TRBD2 aligns across 11 bases. The germline gives CDR1 MNHNY, CDR2 SVGAGI (reference sequence). The CDR3 covers 14 residues. For the CDR3, the DNA is TGTGCCAGCCCGACTAGCGGGAACACCTGGGAGCTGTTTTTT. It is translated as CASPTSGNTWELFF.

On this clonotype itself: Since a much larger clone is just one base distant, this may be a read error. The chain employs TRBV12-3 or TRBV12-4 and TRBJ1-2; tentative D call: TRBD1 (5 bases). The CDR3 is 15 amino acids. V was pared by 5 bases and J by 9 bases, with 22 bases between. This chain's CDR3 is CASSPRGRRPYRYTF. CDR3 coding DNA: TGTGCCAGCAGTCCAAGGGGCAGGCGGCCTTATCGCTACACCTTC.

This clonotype has a single count. Given the absence of the conserved phenylalanine or tryptophan at the CDR3 end, a read error is likely. The V gene is TRBV11-2, the J gene TRBJ2-7; D perhaps matches TRBD2 (5 bases). CDR3 length equals 14 residues. The V gene's germline CDR1 is SGHAT and CDR2 FQNNGV. Trimming shortened V by 5 bases and J by 2 bases, and 13 bases separated the two germline ends. The CDR3 DNA sequence: TGTGCCAGCAGCCTATACGGGAAGCCCTACGAGCAGTACATC. This encodes CASSLYGKPYEQYI.

This clonotype was detected a few times. The chain is built from TRBV10-3 and TRBJ2-5; 7 bases align to TRBD2. Germline lookup yields CDR1 ENHRY and CDR2 SYGVKD. The CDR3 has 17 residues. Germline trimming cut 1 base from V and 2 bases from J; bases unmatched to any gene: 10. CDR3 coding DNA: TGTGCCATCAGTGAGTTTTCGGGGGGAGCGGATCAAGAGACCCAGTACTTC. Translated, it gives CAISEFSGGADQETQYF.

With respect to this clonotype: Being one base from a much bigger clone, this may be a read error. This chain joins TRBV6-5 and TRBJ2-2; D may be TRBD1 (7 bases). The CDR3 is 13 amino acids. The germline V gene has CDR1 MNHEY and CDR2 SVGAGI. The CDR3, as DNA: TGTGCCAGCAGTCGACAGGGAGGCGGGGAGCTGTTATTT. This encodes CASSRQGGGELLF.

This clonotype was picked up a small number of times. The J gene is TRBJ2-7, the V gene TRBV21-1. TRBV21-1 is tagged as a pseudogene. The CDR3 covers 17 residues. The CDR3 here is CASSKGLDAEISYEQYV. The CDR3, as DNA: TGTGCCAGCAGCAAAGGCCTTGATGCAGAAATCTCCTACGAGCAGTACGTC.

Notes on this clonotype: One end of the junction does not line up with germline, which may come from a read error. The rearrangement uses TRBV4-1 and TRBJ1-5; D is unclear. Per germline, CDR1 MGHRA and CDR2 YSYEKL. The CDR3 consists of 15 residues. The CDR3 region has the DNA TGCGCCATCAGCCAACAGACGGGGTACGATCAGCCCCAGCATTTT. As protein: CAISQQTGYDQPQHF.

Notes on this clonotype: Sequence at one end of the junction differs from germline and may be a read error. The rearrangement uses TRBV5-1 and TRBJ2-1; 12 bases match TRBD2. Germline CDR1 and CDR2: SGHRS and YFSETQ. The CDR3 loop spans 17 amino acids. The CDR3 DNA sequence: TGCACCAGCAGCCAAGGACTAGCGGGAACCTCAGCGGATGAGCAATTCTTC. It codes for CTSSQGLAGTSADEQFF.

This clonotype was detected ten times or more. V and J are TRBV29-1 and TRBJ1-1; TRBD1 might be the D (5 bases). Germline V lookup: CDR1 SQVTM, CDR2 ANQGSEA. The V end was cut by 5 bases, the J end by 4 bases, with 14 bases between. This CDR3 contains 13 residues. CDR3 sequence reads: CSVTGYSGTEAFF. The CDR3 DNA reads TGCAGCGTTACAGGTTACAGCGGCACTGAAGCTTTCTTT.

Comments on this clonotype: Just one base apart from a much larger clone, this may be a read error. The chain couples TRBV29-1 to TRBJ2-2, with 8 bases identical to TRBD1. Germline assignment: CDR1 SQVTM and CDR2 ANQGSEA. After removal of 6 bases from V and 6 bases from J, the junction contained 6 bases not matched to a gene. The CDR3 is made up of 13 amino acids. Here the CDR3 DNA reads TGCAGCGTGATGACAGGGGTGGCCGGGGAGCTGTTTTTT. This gives the protein CSVMTGVAGELFF.

V and J are TRBV20-1 and TRBJ1-2; 9 bases match TRBD1. CDR1 is DFQATT and CDR2 is SNEGSKA in the germline V gene (reference sequence). The CDR3 spans 13 residues. V dropped 7 bases and J dropped 6; count of bases not matched to a gene: 9. The CDR3 reads CSEGSGQGHGYTF. For the CDR3, the DNA is TGCAGTGAGGGGTCAGGACAGGGGCATGGCTACACCTTC.

This clonotype was observed many times. This chain uses TRBV11-3 with TRBJ2-3, with a weak D call TRBD2 (7 bases). Trimming left V 1 base short and J 4 bases short, with 15 bases between. The germline gives CDR1 SGHNT, CDR2 YENEEA. This CDR3 contains 16 residues. The DNA for the CDR3 is TGTGCCAGCAGCTTAGTATCGGGGGGCCCGGCAGATACGCAGTATTTT. Its translation: CASSLVSGGPADTQYF.